The T cell receptor (beta chain) described here comes from a study of CD8+CD57+ T cells in acquired aplastic anemia. Study results and limitations: Patients shared just under 30 CD8+ CDR3 sequences with controls.

CDR3 and TCR beta VDJ profiling relied on genomic DNA as the template. TCRdb processed the reads anew with MiXCR; each CDR3 protein has one entry. The repertoire holds roughly 170,000 distinct CDR3 sequences, with about 60% as singletons. As concerns this clonotype: The antigen is unknown.

The CDR3 consists of 14 residues. The germline V and J ends were trimmed by 0 bases and 1 base, with 6 bases remaining between them. Germline CDR1 and CDR2: DFQATT and SNEGSKA (reference sequence). This sequence joins TRBV20-1 and TRBJ2-2; D not certain. This TCR was recovered from a human donor in good health. The sample comprised sorted CD4+, CD8+, or CD8+CD57+ T cells (not recorded which) from PBMCs. The CDR3 DNA reads TGCAGTGCTAGAGATCGACAGAACACCGGGGAGCTGTTTTTT. The encoded protein is CSARDRQNTGELFF.